The clone carrying this T cell receptor beta chain was observed a handful of times. Antigen: not known. The CDR3 spans 19 residues. A multiplex PCR was run with 60 Vbeta primers and 13 Jbeta primers. TCRdb keeps only in-frame clones here, not all; method: immunoSEQ multiplex PCR. The repertoire includes about 210,000 clones, about four fifths of them detected once, and 6% sits in the top ten. The data belong to a study of cytomegalovirus exposure and HLA in healthy donors. Overall study results and limits: Both high specificity and high sensitivity reportedly marked the classifier's diagnosis of cytomegalovirus status.

The rearrangement links TRBV1 to TRBJ2-7; TRBD2 is the table's D call, not checked against the DNA. TRBV1 is a recognized pseudogene. This receptor was taken from a man aged 40-50 years in good health and CMV-seropositive. Sequenced input: PBMCs. The CDR3 region is CTSSQEGKRRRDATYEQYF. CDR3 sequence (DNA): TGCACCAGCAGCCAAGAGGGTAAACGACGGCGGGACGCAACCTACGAGCAGTACTTC.